The 18 T cell receptor beta chains given below trace back to one sample, sequenced in a study of blood T cell repertoires in COVID-19. Produced via immunoSEQ multiplex PCR; TCRdb's table is partial and in-frame only. The sample has approximately 250,000 clones, roughly 90% seen once. What was sequenced was peripheral blood. These receptors originate from a man aged 25 to 45 who had recovered from COVID-19.

The chain carries TRBV7-9 and TRBJ2-5; 8 bases align to TRBD2. CDR3 length: 14 residues. The germline gives CDR1 SEHNR, CDR2 FQNEAQ (reference sequence). Trimming cost V 5 bases and J 5 bases; bases outside gene matches: 7. The CDR3 loop reads CASSRTSFGETQYF. In nucleotides, the CDR3 is TGTGCCAGCAGCAGGACTAGCTTCGGGGAGACCCAGTACTTC.

The V call is TRBV7-8, the J call TRBJ1-4; D remains ambiguous. Germline V gives CDR1 SGHVS, CDR2 FQNEAQ. V lost 2 bases to trimming and J lost 10 bases, with 8 bases between them. The CDR3 consists of 12 residues. The CDR3 nucleotides are TGTGCCAGCAGCTTATTCGGAGGAAAACTGTTTTTT. Protein: CASSLFGGKLFF.

This clone was detected many times. The chain uses TRBV4-2 and TRBJ2-2, with a weak D call TRBD2 (7 bases). This CDR3 is 18 amino acids long. V was shortened by 1 base and J by 4 bases, with 19 bases between the two germline ends. Germline CDR1 LGHNA, CDR2 YNFKEQ. CDR3 nucleotide sequence: TGTGCCAGCAGCCAAGTGGGTGGGGGGGGCGAAGCCACCGGGGAGCTGTTTTTT. Protein sequence: CASSQVGGGGEATGELFF.

The CDR3 is CAVRQSRNYGYTF. CDR3 coding DNA: TGTGCCGTCCGCCAATCCCGGAACTATGGCTACACCTTC. This chain links TRBV27 with TRBJ1-2; D is ambiguous. Germline values: CDR1 MNHEY, CDR2 SMNVEV (reference sequence). Trimming stripped 11 bases from V and 2 bases from J, with 15 bases between. This CDR3 spans 13 amino acids.

This clone was seen more than once but under ten times. The CDR3 reads CASSPGLEYNEQFF. In nucleotides, the CDR3 is TGTGCCAGCTCACCGGGACTCGAATACAATGAGCAGTTCTTC. The chain couples TRBV18 to TRBJ2-1, with a tentative D call TRBD2 (6 bases). Germline V gene sequence: CDR1 KGHSH, CDR2 LQKENI. The V and J ends lost 3 bases and 4 bases respectively, with 10 bases between them. The CDR3 covers 14 residues.

The genes are TRBV5-6 and TRBJ1-4, with 7 bases aligning to TRBD1. CDR1 and CDR2 from the germline V gene are SGHDT and YYEEEE. The length of the CDR3 is 15 residues. V lost 4 bases to trimming and J lost 8 bases; unmatched junction nucleotides: 11. The CDR3 reads CASSNQDRKSEKLFF. The CDR3, as DNA: TGTGCCAGCAGCAATCAGGACAGGAAAAGCGAAAAACTGTTTTTT.

This clone was found a few times. The rearrangement joins TRBV4-2 to TRBJ1-1; D may be TRBD1 (6 bases). Germline V gene lookup returns CDR1 LGHNA and CDR2 YNFKEQ. The CDR3 sequence is 15 residues long. V lost 4 bases, J lost 1 base, and 13 bases lay in between. Written as DNA, the CDR3 is TGTGCCAGCAGCCCAAGGGGGGGGAGGAACACTGAAGCTTTCTTT. Protein: CASSPRGGRNTEAFF.

V usage is TRBV20-1 and J usage is TRBJ2-7; no clear D gene. Germline V gives CDR1 DFQATT, CDR2 SNEGSKA (reference sequence). V was trimmed by 1 base and J by 6 bases, leaving 7 bases between them. The CDR3 spans 11 residues. This chain's CDR3 is CSARAVVEQYF. CDR3 DNA sequence: TGCAGTGCTAGAGCGGTGGTCGAGCAGTACTTC.

V usage is TRBV5-1 and J usage is TRBJ1-6; D is perhaps TRBD1 (6 bases). Trimming took off 3 bases at V and 7 bases at J, with 11 bases between the two ends. CDR1 SGHRS and CDR2 YFSETQ come from the germline V gene. This CDR3 contains 14 residues. CDR3 DNA: TGCGCCAGCAGCTGGGGGCTACAGAATTCACCCCTCCACTTT. Amino acid sequence: CASSWGLQNSPLHF.

This chain links TRBV7-9 with TRBJ1-2; TRBD1 matches at 7 bases. With 1 base clipped from V and 2 bases from J, the junction kept 7 bases outside the gene matches. The V gene's germline CDR1 is SEHNR and CDR2 FQNEAQ (reference sequence). CDR3 size: 16 residues. CDR3 loop: CASSLGQRGQNYGYTF. In DNA form, the CDR3 reads TGTGCCAGCAGCTTAGGTCAAAGGGGGCAAAACTATGGCTACACCTTC.

The V call is TRBV11-2, the J call TRBJ1-4, with D unclear. Germline CDR1 SGHAT, CDR2 FQNNGV. The length of the CDR3 is 17 residues. V was cut by 3 bases and J by 0 bases, with 14 bases left in between. CDR3 DNA: TGTGCCAGCAGCTTTCGGCTTGAGGGAACAACTAATGAAAAACTGTTTTTT. This translates into CASSFRLEGTTNEKLFF. Full variable domain (missing parts from reference TRBV11-2 and TRBJ1-4): EAGVAQSPRYKIIEKRQSVAFWCNPISGHATLYWYQQILGQGPKLLIQFQNNGVVDDSQLPKDRFSAERLKGVDSTLKIQPAKLEDSAVYLCASSFRLEGTTNEKLFFGSGTQLSVL.

This chain connects TRBV19 to TRBJ1-3, with 7 nucleotides matching TRBD1. With V trimmed by 0 bases and J by 0 bases, 17 bases remained unmatched. Looked up from germline, CDR1 is LNHDA and CDR2 is SQIVND (reference sequence). CDR3 length: 21 residues. The chain's CDR3 is CASSIDVGTVFPESSGNTIYF. As DNA, the CDR3 is TGTGCCAGTAGTATAGATGTCGGGACAGTATTTCCTGAGAGCTCTGGAAACACCATATATTTT.

The CDR3 nucleotides read TGTGCCAGTAGCCCAAGACTAGCGAGTCACAATGAGCAGTTCTTC. Translated, it gives CASSPRLASHNEQFF. This rearrangement joins TRBV19 to TRBJ2-1, with TRBD2 matching over 8 bases. V gave up 6 bases and J gave up 5 bases; unmatched junction bases: 9. The germline gives CDR1 LNHDA, CDR2 SQIVND (reference sequence). CDR3 length: 15 amino acids.

The CDR3 coding sequence is TGTGCCAGCAGCTTTCAGGGGACCCCCTACGAGCAGTACTTC. Its translation is CASSFQGTPYEQYF. The gene calls are TRBV5-5 and TRBJ2-7; possibly TRBD1 for D (6 bases). The CDR3 contains 14 residues. V was shortened by 2 bases and J by 2 bases, with 11 bases between the two germline ends. In germline, CDR1 is SGHKS, CDR2 YYEKEE (reference sequence).

The chain joins TRBV5-6 to TRBJ1-2, with D possibly matching TRBD1 (6 bases). There are 13 residues in the CDR3. V was pared by 4 bases and J by 2 bases, with 9 bases between. Germline CDR1 reads SGHDT; CDR2 reads YYEEEE. Written as DNA, the CDR3 is TGTGCCAGCAGCGTGGACAGCAACTATGGCTACACCTTC. It translates to CASSVDSNYGYTF. The variable domain in full, with the rest retrieved from reference TRBV5-6 and TRBJ1-2, is DAGVTQSPTHLIKTRGQQVTLRCSPKSGHDTVSWYQQALGQGPQFIFQYYEEEERQRGNFPDRFSGHQFPNYSSELNVNALLLGDSALYLCASSVDSNYGYTFGSGTRLTVV.

There are many counts of this clone. CDR3 nucleotides: TGTGCCAGTAGTACCAGTTACATGAAAGAACCAACATTAAACTATGGCTACACCTTC. This gives the protein CASSTSYMKEPTLNYGYTF. V and J are TRBV19 and TRBJ1-2; no clear D gene. Trimming shortened V by 4 bases and J by 2 bases, and 26 bases separated the two germline ends. The CDR3 spans 19 residues. Germline CDR1 reads LNHDA; CDR2 reads SQIVND (reference sequence).

CDR3 loop: CASSSLAGGHEQYF. CDR3 coding DNA: TGTGCCAGCAGCTCCCTAGCGGGGGGCCACGAGCAGTACTTC. This chain connects TRBV5-4 to TRBJ2-7; 11 bases align to TRBD2. Germline values: CDR1 SGHNT, CDR2 YYREEE (reference sequence). V shed 3 bases and J 5 bases; nucleotides not matched to a gene: 4. The CDR3 spans 14 residues. Complete variable domain (other parts from reference TRBV5-4 and TRBJ2-7): ETGVTQSPTHLIKTRGQQVTLRCSSQSGHNTVSWYQQALGQGPQFIFQYYREEENGRGNFPPRFSGLQFPNYSSELNVNALELDDSALYLCASSSLAGGHEQYFGPGTRLTVT.

V usage is TRBV6-5 and J usage is TRBJ1-2; TRBD1 matches 10 bases. V shed 2 bases, J shed 8 bases, and the junction held 11 bases outside the gene matches. The CDR3 has 16 amino acids. The germline CDR1 and CDR2 sequences are MNHEY and SVGAGI. The CDR3 loop reads CASSYGGRDRGRGYTF. For the CDR3, the DNA is TGTGCCAGCAGTTACGGGGGCCGGGACAGGGGTCGCGGCTACACCTTC.